This T cell receptor (beta chain) was sequenced during a study of cytomegalovirus exposure and HLA in healthy donors. Study-level findings and limits: The authors judged a highly shared variant cluster likely a sequencing artifact. Within a later analysis, the majority of CMV-associated TCR beta chains appeared HLA-restricted. Fewer N-insertions than the 666-donor mean were reportedly shown by an Asian-associated ancestry cluster in a later analysis.

13 Jbeta primers and 60 Vbeta primers were used for the PCR. Assay: immunoSEQ multiplex PCR; the TCRdb copy retains only in-frame clones and omits some. The sample consists of 90,000 to 100,000 clones, roughly 77% of them appearing once. The germline CDR1 and CDR2 sequences are SGHDT and YYEEEE. The V end lost 0 bases, the J end lost 6 bases, and 22 bases lay between the germline ends. This CDR3 is 18 amino acids long. On this clone itself: As yet, its antigen is unknown.

The chain employs TRBV5-6 and TRBJ2-1; weak D call: TRBD2 (6 bases). The material sequenced was PBMCs. This TCR derives from a man in his forties in good health and CMV-seronegative. CDR3 region: CASSLVGRLTAGFNEQFF. DNA of the CDR3: TGTGCCAGCAGCTTGGTGGGGCGACTAACGGCGGGGTTCAATGAGCAGTTCTTC.